The rows below give T cell receptor beta chains drawn from one sample of a study of T-cell reconstitution after alpha-beta-depleted transplantation in children. One entry per CDR3 protein results from TCRdb running MiXCR on the PCR reads. This sample has over 150,000 distinct CDR3 sequences, with approximately 12% found just once. This material consisted of PBMCs, taken before TCRalphabeta/CD19-depleted stem cell transplant. The receptors here all came from a boy aged 2 to 10 with acute myeloid leukemia, due to receive a stem cell transplant. Each CDR3 is given with its conserved first and last residue. A D gene is named only where the DNA matches it firmly. Clone size, where shown, is once, few, many, or a class for clones that have expanded.

D	size	V	J	CDR3	DNA
.	many	TRBV29-1	TRBJ2-1	CSVSRRFTYNEQFF	TGCAGCGTTAGCCGTAGGTTTACCTACAATGAGCAGTTCTTC
.	many	TRBV7-2	TRBJ2-2	CASSMYRDTGELFF	TGTGCCAGCAGCATGTACAGGGACACCGGGGAGCTGTTTTTT
TRBD1	many	TRBV29-1	TRBJ2-7	CSVDRGNYEQYF	TGCAGCGTCGACAGGGGGAACTACGAGCAGTACTTC
.	many	TRBV9	TRBJ1-6	CASSAKSEPNSPLHF	TGTGCCAGCAGCGCCAAGAGCGAGCCCAATTCACCCCTCCACTTT
.	many	TRBV12-3/TRBV12-4	TRBJ1-3	CASRGQILGNTIYF	TGTGCCAGCAGGGGGCAGATCTTAGGAAACACTATATATTTT
.	many	TRBV5-1	TRBJ2-5	CASSLERMETQYF	TGCGCCAGCAGCTTGGAGCGTATGGAGACCCAGTACTTC
.	many	TRBV29-1	TRBJ1-1	CSVEGTPEDTEAFF	TGCAGCGTTGAAGGCACACCAGAGGACACTGAAGCTTTCTTT
.	many	TRBV28	TRBJ1-2	CASSLGGLYGYTF	TGTGCCAGCAGTTTAGGGGGACTCTATGGCTACACCTTC
TRBD2	many	TRBV6-1	TRBJ2-3	CASRPPLLAGGTDTQYF	TGTGCCAGCAGACCGCCCCTACTAGCGGGAGGAACAGATACGCAGTATTTT
.	many	TRBV3-1	TRBJ1-3	CASSQVPRTASGNTIYF	TGTGCCAGCAGCCAAGTCCCACGAACCGCCTCTGGAAACACCATATATTTT
.	many	TRBV5-1	TRBJ2-3	CASNNLGDDTQYF	TGCGCCAGCAACAATCTAGGGGACGATACGCAGTATTTT
.	many	TRBV5-1	TRBJ1-2	CASSLTTYPYGYTF	TGCGCCAGCAGCTTGACGACATACCCCTATGGCTACACCTTC
.	few	TRBV20-1	TRBJ2-3	CSAHGVFTDTQYF	TGCAGTGCTCATGGTGTATTCACAGATACGCAGTATTTT
TRBD1	many	TRBV6-6	TRBJ1-5	CATRGGSNQPQHF	TGTGCCACCAGGGGGGGTAGCAATCAGCCCCAGCATTTT
.	.	TRBV7-9	TRBJ1-6	CARSPGRPGGALHF	TGTGCCAGGAGCCCCGGGCGCCCCGGGGGAGCCCTCCACTTT
.	many	TRBV15	TRBJ1-5	CATSSQGSRQPQHF	TGTGCCACCAGCAGTCAGGGGAGCCGGCAGCCCCAGCATTTT
.	few	TRBV20-1	TRBJ2-7	CSLLMGYEQYF	TGCAGTCTCCTGATGGGTTACGAGCAGTACTTC
.	many	TRBV3-1	TRBJ2-4	CASSQGDLGNIQYF	TGTGCCAGCAGCCAAGGGGACCTAGGGAACATTCAGTACTTC
TRBD2	many	TRBV12-5	TRBJ2-2	CASGPWGEGLSGELFF	TGTGCTAGTGGTCCTTGGGGGGAGGGGCTGTCCGGGGAGCTGTTTTTT
.	.	TRBV3-1	TRBJ1-2	CASSQDSGAYGYTF	TGTGCCAGCAGCCAAGATTCAGGAGCCTATGGCTACACCTTC
TRBD2	.	TRBV5-5	TRBJ2-7	CASSPLGTSPHEQYF	TGTGCCAGCTCGCCTTTGGGGACTAGCCCCCACGAGCAGTACTTC
.	many	TRBV6-5	TRBJ1-3	CASSYSETGGNTIYF	TGTGCCAGCAGTTACTCCGAGACAGGAGGAAACACCATATATTTT
.	many	TRBV7-2	TRBJ1-2	CASSRPLRGMDYGYTF	TGTGCCAGCAGCCGACCGCTGCGGGGAATGGACTATGGCTACACCTTC
.	many	TRBV11-2	TRBJ2-4	CASSLAAVLNIQYF	TGTGCCAGCAGCTTAGCGGCGGTCTTGAACATTCAGTACTTC
.	few	TRBV27	TRBJ2-7	CASSLSRRYYEQYF	TGTGCCAGCAGTTTATCAAGGAGGTACTACGAGCAGTACTTC
TRBD2	many	TRBV7-3	TRBJ2-1	CASSLTGTSGRVNEQFF	TGTGCCAGCAGCTTAACGGGGACTAGCGGGAGGGTCAATGAGCAGTTCTTC
.	many	TRBV11-2	TRBJ1-1	CASLPSGAAGFEAFF	TGTGCCAGCTTACCAAGCGGGGCCGCCGGTTTTGAAGCTTTCTTT
.	many	TRBV11-2	TRBJ1-2	CASSTRSWAANYGYTF	TGTGCCAGCAGCACACGCTCGTGGGCAGCTAACTATGGCTACACCTTC
TRBD2	many	TRBV20-1	TRBJ2-1	CSASSGGDSYNEQFF	TGCAGTGCTAGTAGCGGGGGGGACTCCTACAATGAGCAGTTCTTC
.	.	TRBV19	TRBJ2-1	CASSEGTPTYNEQFF	TGTGCCAGTAGTGAAGGGACCCCGACCTACAATGAGCAGTTCTTC
.	many	TRBV2	TRBJ1-2	CASGREANYGYTF	TGTGCCAGCGGACGTGAAGCTAACTATGGCTACACCTTC
TRBD1	many	TRBV6-5	TRBJ1-3	CASSSTGVNTIYF	TGTGCCAGCAGTTCGACAGGGGTGAACACCATATATTTT
.	many	TRBV28	TRBJ2-6	CASSFGVGAGANVLTF	TGTGCCAGCAGTTTCGGGGTGGGGGCTGGGGCCAACGTCCTGACTTTC
TRBD2	many	TRBV20-1	TRBJ2-3	CSAPKISGGPHTDTQYF	TGCAGTGCTCCTAAGATTAGCGGGGGGCCACACACAGATACGCAGTATTTT
.	.	TRBV18	TRBJ2-5	CASSRDFLLYF	TGTGCCAGCTCACGGGACTTTCTGCTGTACTTC
.	many	TRBV4-1	TRBJ1-6	CASSQERRNSPLHF	TGCGCCAGCAGCCAAGAACGACGCAATTCACCCCTCCACTTT
TRBD2	many	TRBV5-1	TRBJ2-7	CASSLAGTSAYEQYF	TGCGCCAGCAGCTTGGCCGGGACTAGCGCCTACGAGCAGTACTTC
.	many	TRBV7-2	TRBJ2-7	CASSLVKASVTYEQYF	TGTGCCAGCAGCTTAGTGAAGGCTAGCGTTACCTACGAGCAGTACTTC
.	many	TRBV28	TRBJ1-3	CASSFRSSGNTIYF	TGTGCCAGCAGTTTCCGGAGCTCTGGAAACACCATATATTTT
.	many	TRBV20-1	TRBJ1-5	CSALIPGLGQPQHF	TGCAGTGCTTTAATACCTGGGTTAGGTCAGCCCCAGCATTTT
.	many	TRBV3-1	TRBJ1-1	CASSQELGGLDTEAFF	TGTGCCAGCAGCCAAGAGCTCGGGGGGCTAGACACTGAAGCTTTCTTT
TRBD1	many	TRBV29-1	TRBJ2-2	CSVGGTGSPGELFF	TGCAGCGTTGGTGGGACAGGGTCACCCGGGGAGCTGTTTTTT
.	many	TRBV6-1	TRBJ1-1	CASSDSYGNTEAFF	TGTGCCAGCAGTGATTCCTACGGGAACACTGAAGCTTTCTTT
.	many	TRBV19	TRBJ2-1	CASSIVGPGPYNEQFF	TGTGCCAGTAGTATAGTAGGACCAGGGCCTTACAATGAGCAGTTCTTC
TRBD1	many	TRBV4-1	TRBJ1-4	CASSQDRTGGAQEKLFF	TGCGCCAGCAGCCAAGATCGGACAGGGGGCGCGCAGGAAAAACTGTTTTTT
.	few	TRBV20-1	TRBJ2-1	CSATNYISYNEQFF	TGCAGTGCTACAAACTATATTTCCTACAATGAGCAGTTCTTC
.	many	TRBV6-5	TRBJ1-2	CASSYSVYGDYGYTF	TGTGCCAGCAGTTACTCGGTTTACGGCGACTATGGCTACACCTTC
.	many	TRBV12-3/TRBV12-4	TRBJ1-6	CASSLQGIRSPLHF	TGTGCCAGCAGTTTACAGGGGATCCGTTCACCCCTCCACTTT
TRBD2	many	TRBV11-2	TRBJ2-1	CASRAGGGFEQFF	TGTGCCAGCAGAGCGGGAGGTGGGTTTGAGCAGTTCTTC
.	once	TRBV3-1	TRBJ1-2	CASSQGSANYGYTF	TGTGCCAGCAGCCAAGGATCAGCTAACTATGGCTACACCTTC
.	.	TRBV7-6	TRBJ2-7	CASSPGIGRGAYEQYF	TGTGCCAGCAGCCCCGGAATTGGGCGAGGGGCCTACGAGCAGTACTTC
.	many	TRBV28	TRBJ2-5	CASSFPGGLQETQYF	TGTGCCAGCAGTTTCCCAGGGGGACTTCAAGAGACCCAGTACTTC
.	many	TRBV5-1	TRBJ2-5	CASSLVGGQETQYF	TGCGCCAGCAGCTTGGTCGGGGGCCAAGAGACCCAGTACTTC
.	many	TRBV6-5	TRBJ2-5	CASSYSPPTKAETQYF	TGTGCCAGCAGTTACTCCCCCCCGACAAAGGCAGAGACCCAGTACTTC
.	.	TRBV7-9	TRBJ1-2	CASSQSDSYGYTF	TGTGCCAGCAGCCAGAGCGACAGCTATGGCTACACCTTC
TRBD1	many	TRBV5-8	TRBJ1-1	CASNDRTGNGEAFF	TGTGCCAGCAACGACAGGACAGGGAACGGTGAAGCTTTCTTT
.	many	TRBV28	TRBJ2-5	CASKSRLYQETQYF	TGTGCCAGCAAGAGTCGACTGTACCAAGAGACCCAGTACTTC
TRBD1	many	TRBV20-1	TRBJ1-5	CSARKGQLNQPQHF	TGCAGTGCTAGAAAGGGACAGTTAAATCAGCCCCAGCATTTT